The clone carrying this T cell receptor (beta chain) was observed once. The multiple sclerosis control group was made up of treatment-naive patients with stable or active relapsing-remitting disease. These data originate in a study of CD8 T cells in Susac syndrome. Germline V gene lookup returns CDR1 SEHNR and CDR2 FQNEAQ (reference sequence). CDR3 length equals 14 residues. V gave up 4 bases and J gave up 2 bases, with 11 bases separating them. Reverse transcription of about 0.45 to 1 ug RNA used random hexamers. A multiplex approach, immunoSEQ multiplex PCR, amplified TCR beta CDR3 across 54 Vbeta and 13 Jbeta. TCRdb reprocessed the immunoSEQ multiplex PCR reads with MiXCR, giving one entry per CDR3 protein. The data contain 190,000 or so distinct CDR3 sequences, roughly 96% of them singletons.

This receptor was identified in a human donor with multiple sclerosis. V gene TRBV7-9 combines with J gene TRBJ1-2, with a weak D call TRBD1 (6 bases). What was sequenced was CD4+ T cells from PBMCs. The CDR3 loop reads CASSSGQRNYGYTF. The CDR3 DNA is TGTGCCAGCAGCTCCGGACAGCGGAACTATGGCTACACCTTC.